This T cell receptor (beta chain) was obtained from a study of T cell repertoires in cytomegalovirus infection. Study details: Evidence of both CMV infection and a matching HLA type came from public TCR beta signatures.

TCRdb called the reads again in MiXCR, with one record for every CDR3 protein. Of approximately 500,000 distinct CDR3 sequences detected, 10% to 12% appear once; the ten largest clones hold 10% to 13%. Germline CDR1 reads MDHEN; CDR2 reads SYDVKM. The germline V and J ends were trimmed by 4 bases and 2 bases, with 12 bases remaining between them. The CDR3 is 14 amino acids. The table lists this clonotype with a few counts. The sequencing input was PBMCs. This TCR was recovered from a human donor in good health (CMV status not recorded). Some clones in this sample may be carry-over from other donors' samples. This rearrangement joins TRBV28 to TRBJ2-7, with no clear D. The CDR3 DNA sequence: TGTGCCAGCAGTTCCAAAGACTTTACCTACGAGCAGTACTTC. Its protein is CASSSKDFTYEQYF.